Below, 18 T cell receptor beta chains from the same sample are listed, as sequenced in a study of radiotherapy plus CTLA-4 blockade in lung cancer. The data were produced by immunoSEQ multiplex PCR, yet TCRdb's version contains in-frame clones alone and is incomplete. The sample yields about 110,000 clones, 81% seen once. The specimen was peripheral blood, collected from a patient treated with radiotherapy plus ipilimumab. The receptors were gathered from a human donor with non-small cell lung cancer that progressed on radiotherapy plus ipilimumab. Some clones in this sample may be carry-over from other donors' samples.

This clone occurred once. The rearrangement joins TRBV28 to TRBJ1-3, with no clear D. With 6 bases removed from V and 0 bases from J, the gap between germline ends came to 12 bases. Germline-derived CDR1 and CDR2 are MDHEN and SYDVKM. CDR3 size: 15 residues. The chain's CDR3 is CASRRLNPSGNTIYF. The CDR3 region has the DNA TGTGCCAGCAGAAGACTTAACCCCTCTGGAAACACCATATATTTT.

The chain combines TRBV6-5 with TRBJ1-1, with D uncertain. In germline, CDR1 is MNHEY, CDR2 SVGAGI. Trimming took off 6 bases at V and 1 base at J, with 9 bases between the two ends. The CDR3 is 13 residues long. The CDR3 loop is CASSTHANTEAFF. The CDR3 bases are TGTGCCAGCAGCACCCACGCGAACACTGAAGCTTTCTTT.

In the case of this clone: One junction end does not reproduce the germline sequence, and a read error may be involved. The J gene is TRBJ2-7, the V gene TRBV7-9; tentatively, D is TRBD1 or TRBD2 (5 bases each). CDR1 SEHNR and CDR2 FQNEAQ come from the germline V gene (reference sequence). The CDR3 totals 11 residues. The CDR3 DNA reads as TGTGCCAGCAGCTTCCCTGGGACCAGCCTTTTC. Translating gives CASSFPGTSLF.

The V gene is TRBV7-8, the J gene TRBJ1-5; D gene unclear. CDR3 length equals 12 residues. V was cut by 5 bases and J by 7 bases, with 9 bases left in between. From germline, CDR1 is SGHVS and CDR2 FQNEAQ. The CDR3 DNA follows: TGTGCCAGCAGCCCGGTGCAACAGCCCCAGCATTTT. Its protein is CASSPVQQPQHF.

This clone has just a few counts. The genes are TRBV28 and TRBJ2-7; D perhaps matches TRBD2 (5 bases). The CDR3 loop spans 13 amino acids. CDR1 and CDR2 (germline): MDHEN, SYDVKM. Trimming shortened V by 6 bases and J by 9 bases, and 18 bases separated the two germline ends. The CDR3 here is CASRFGSERRQYF. CDR3 sequence (DNA): TGTGCCAGCAGGTTCGGTAGCGAGAGAAGGCAGTACTTC.

The chain recombines TRBV7-3 with TRBJ1-4; no clear D gene. The CDR3 consists of 15 residues. Trimming took 0 bases from V and 4 from J, leaving 9 bases between them. Per the germline V gene, CDR1 is SGHTA and CDR2 is FQGTGA. The CDR3 is CASSLTGGVNEKLFF. The CDR3 nucleotides read TGTGCCAGCAGCTTAACGGGTGGGGTTAATGAAAAACTGTTTTTT.

The chain joins TRBV5-4 to TRBJ1-2, with D possibly matching TRBD1 (5 bases). Trimming removed 4 bases at V and 2 bases at J, with 9 bases between. Germline CDR1 and CDR2: SGHNT and YYREEE (reference sequence). The CDR3 is made up of 13 amino acids. The DNA for the CDR3 is TGTGCCAGCAGCCCTGACAGCAACTATGGCTACACCTTC. Translated: CASSPDSNYGYTF.

This chain connects TRBV21-1 to TRBJ1-6; the D call of TRBD1 is as the table states it, not checked on the DNA. TRBV21-1 is annotated as a pseudogene. The CDR3 is made up of 18 amino acids. The CDR3, as DNA: TGTGCCAGCAGCAAAGCGGGGGAGCGAGGGGGTCGTAGTTCACCCCTCCACTTT. Its protein product is CASSKAGERGGRSSPLHF.

V usage is TRBV7-6 and J usage is TRBJ2-3; TRBD2 matches at 8 bases. The length of the CDR3 is 16 residues. J lost 6 bases, V lost 0 bases, and 8 bases had no gene match. CDR1 and CDR2 from the germline V gene are SGHVS and FNYEAQ. The CDR3 reads CASSLAMAGGSDTQYF. CDR3 nucleotide sequence: TGTGCCAGCAGCTTAGCGATGGCGGGGGGTTCGGATACGCAGTATTTT.

CDR3 protein: CASSLWQGGHEQYF. The CDR3 nucleotides are TGCGCCAGCAGCTTGTGGCAGGGCGGCCACGAGCAGTACTTC. This chain links TRBV5-1 with TRBJ2-7; possibly TRBD1 for D (5 bases). V lost 1 base, J lost 5 bases, and 13 bases lay in between. The CDR3 sequence is 14 residues long. Germline V lookup: CDR1 SGHRS, CDR2 YFSETQ.

CDR3 nucleotides: TGTGCCAGCAGCCAACGGGACACGACCCTCGGGGAGCTGTTTTTT. Its protein product is CASSQRDTTLGELFF. The V and J genes are TRBV14 and TRBJ2-2; TRBD1 might be the D (6 bases). The CDR3 length is 15 residues. With 2 bases removed from V and 7 bases from J, the gap between germline ends came to 14 bases. Germline lookup yields CDR1 SGHDN and CDR2 FVKESK. The whole variable domain, remainder taken from reference TRBV14 and TRBJ2-2, is EAGVTQFPSHSVIEKGQTVTLRCDPISGHDNLYWYRRVMGKEIKFLLHFVKESKQDESGMPNNRFLAERTGGTYSTLKVQPAELEDSGVYFCASSQRDTTLGELFFGEGSRLTVL.

The gene calls are TRBV5-1 and TRBJ2-7; 11 bases agree with TRBD1. This CDR3 is built from 14 residues. With 4 bases clipped from V and 3 bases from J, the junction kept 3 bases outside the gene matches. CDR1 SGHRS and CDR2 YFSETQ come from the germline V gene. As DNA, the CDR3 is TGCGCCAGCAGCCGGGGACAGGGGGACTACGAGCAGTACTTC. Its translation: CASSRGQGDYEQYF. The whole variable domain, remainder taken from reference TRBV5-1 and TRBJ2-7, is KAGVTQTPRYLIKTRGQQVTLSCSPISGHRSVSWYQQTPGQGLQFLFEYFSETQRNKGNFPGRFSGRQFSNSRSEMNVSTLELGDSALYLCASSRGQGDYEQYFGPGTRLTVT.

The chain uses TRBV6-7 and TRBJ2-4; tentative D call: TRBD1 (6 bases). TRBV6-7 is an ORF, and what it does is uncertain. Trimming cost V 3 bases and J 2 bases, with 26 bases left between them. The CDR3 has 20 residues. For the CDR3, the DNA is TGTGCCAGCAGTTATTTCCCCCTTATATCCAACAGGGTGTCCAAAAACATTCAGTACTTC. It yields the protein CASSYFPLISNRVSKNIQYF.

The chain is built from TRBV21-1 and TRBJ1-6; TRBD1, the table's D call, was not compared with the DNA. TRBV21-1 is an annotated pseudogene. The CDR3 has 15 amino acids. The CDR3 sequence: CASSKVVAGNSPLHF. The CDR3 bases are TGTGCCAGCAGCAAAGTAGTGGCAGGGAATTCACCCCTCCACTTT.

The V call is TRBV9, the J call TRBJ2-7, with 10 nucleotides matching TRBD1. V was clipped by 4 bases and J by 3 bases; unmatched bases: 1. The CDR3 has 13 amino acids. Germline V gene data show CDR1 as SGDLS and CDR2 as YYNGEE. Here the CDR3 reads CASSRTGGYEQYF. In nucleotides, the CDR3 is TGTGCCAGCAGCCGGACAGGGGGCTACGAGCAGTACTTC.

This sequence joins TRBV7-2 and TRBJ1-1; 9 bases are a match to TRBD1. The CDR3 is made up of 15 amino acids. Germline CDR1 is SGHTA and CDR2 is FQGNSA. J gave up 3 bases and V 7 bases, and 9 bases lay outside the gene matches. The chain's CDR3 is CASILGTGLDTEAFF. Written as DNA, the CDR3 is TGTGCCAGCATATTGGGGACAGGGCTGGACACTGAAGCTTTCTTT. The whole variable domain, remainder taken from reference TRBV7-2 and TRBJ1-1, is GAGVSQSPSNKVTEKGKDVELRCDPISGHTALYWYRQSLGQGLEFLIYFQGNSAPDKSGLPSDRFSAERTGGSVSTLTIQRTQQEDSAVYLCASILGTGLDTEAFFGQGTRLTVV.

The chain carries TRBV7-9 and TRBJ2-1; 9 nucleotides agree with TRBD1. Trimming took 3 bases from V and 14 from J; bases not matched to a gene: 2. Looked up from germline, CDR1 is SEHNR and CDR2 is FQNEAQ (reference sequence). The CDR3 spans 11 residues. In DNA, the CDR3 is TGTGCCAGCAGCTTTGGGACAGGGAAGTTCTTC. Amino acid sequence: CASSFGTGKFF.

This clone was seen a single time. The chain is built from TRBV7-2 and TRBJ1-1, with TRBD1 identical over 8 bases. V was clipped by 3 bases and J by 3 bases; unmatched bases: 9. The CDR3 is 16 amino acids. The germline gives CDR1 SGHTA, CDR2 FQGNSA. The CDR3: CASSFIATGGDTEAFF. CDR3 bases: TGTGCCAGCAGCTTCATCGCCACAGGGGGAGACACTGAAGCTTTCTTT.